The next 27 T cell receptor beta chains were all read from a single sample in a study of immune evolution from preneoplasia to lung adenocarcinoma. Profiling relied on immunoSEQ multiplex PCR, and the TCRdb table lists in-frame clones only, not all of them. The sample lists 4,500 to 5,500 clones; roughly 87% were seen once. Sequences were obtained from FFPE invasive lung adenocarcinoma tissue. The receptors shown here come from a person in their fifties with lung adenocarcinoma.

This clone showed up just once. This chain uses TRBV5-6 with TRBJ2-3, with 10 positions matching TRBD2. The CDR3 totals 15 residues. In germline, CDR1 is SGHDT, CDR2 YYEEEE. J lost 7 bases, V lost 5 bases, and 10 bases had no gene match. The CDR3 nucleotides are TGTGCCAGCAGACCAGCGGGGGGGCCAGGATATACGCAGTATTTT. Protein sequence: CASRPAGGPGYTQYF.

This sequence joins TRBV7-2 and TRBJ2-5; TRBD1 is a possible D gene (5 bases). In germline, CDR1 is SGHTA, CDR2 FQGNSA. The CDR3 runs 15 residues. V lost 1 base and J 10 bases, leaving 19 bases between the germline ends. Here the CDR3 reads CASSLEAGSGRSQYF. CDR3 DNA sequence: TGTGCCAGCAGCTTAGAGGCAGGGTCCGGTAGGAGCCAGTACTTC.

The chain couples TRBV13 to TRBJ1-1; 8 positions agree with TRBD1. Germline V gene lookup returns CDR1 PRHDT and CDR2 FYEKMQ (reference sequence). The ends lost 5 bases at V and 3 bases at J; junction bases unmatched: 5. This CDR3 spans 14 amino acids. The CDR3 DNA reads TGTGCCAGCAGCAGACAGGGGATGGACACTGAAGCTTTCTTT. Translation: CASSRQGMDTEAFF.

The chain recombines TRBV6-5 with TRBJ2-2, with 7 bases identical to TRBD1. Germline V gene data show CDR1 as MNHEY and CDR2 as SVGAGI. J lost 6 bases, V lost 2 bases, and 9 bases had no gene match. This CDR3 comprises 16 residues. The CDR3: CASSYPKQGTAGELFF. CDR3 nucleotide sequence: TGTGCCAGCAGTTACCCTAAACAGGGGACGGCCGGGGAGCTGTTTTTT.

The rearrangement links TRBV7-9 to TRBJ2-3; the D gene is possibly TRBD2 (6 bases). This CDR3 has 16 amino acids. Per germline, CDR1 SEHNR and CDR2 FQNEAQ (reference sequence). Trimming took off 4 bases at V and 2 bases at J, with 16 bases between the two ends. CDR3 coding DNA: TGTGCCAGCAGCTGGGGACGGAGGGATTTCACAGATACGCAGTATTTT. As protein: CASSWGRRDFTDTQYF.

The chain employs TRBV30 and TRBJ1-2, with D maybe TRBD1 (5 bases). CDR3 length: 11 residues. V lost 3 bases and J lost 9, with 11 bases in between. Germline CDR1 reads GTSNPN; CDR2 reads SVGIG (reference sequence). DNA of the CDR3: TGTGCCTGGAGGGATGGGACGAGCTACACCTTC. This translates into CAWRDGTSYTF.

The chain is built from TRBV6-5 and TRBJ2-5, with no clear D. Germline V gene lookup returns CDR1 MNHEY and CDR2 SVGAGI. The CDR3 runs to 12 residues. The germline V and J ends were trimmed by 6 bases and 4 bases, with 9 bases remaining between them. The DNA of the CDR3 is TGTGCCAGCAGCAACCCAGGAGAGACCCAGTACTTC. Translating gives CASSNPGETQYF.

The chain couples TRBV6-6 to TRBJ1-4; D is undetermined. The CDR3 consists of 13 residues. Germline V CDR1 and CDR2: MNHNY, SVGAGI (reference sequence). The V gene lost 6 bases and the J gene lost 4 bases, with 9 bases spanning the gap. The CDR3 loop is CASRQDDNEKLFF. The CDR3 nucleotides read TGTGCCAGCAGGCAGGATGATAATGAAAAACTGTTTTTT.

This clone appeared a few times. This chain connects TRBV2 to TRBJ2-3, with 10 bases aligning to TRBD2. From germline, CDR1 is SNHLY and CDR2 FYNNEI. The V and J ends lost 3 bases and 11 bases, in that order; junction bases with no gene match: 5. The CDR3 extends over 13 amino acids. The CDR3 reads CASSDLAGVVQYF. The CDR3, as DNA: TGTGCCAGCAGTGATCTAGCGGGGGTGGTGCAGTATTTT.

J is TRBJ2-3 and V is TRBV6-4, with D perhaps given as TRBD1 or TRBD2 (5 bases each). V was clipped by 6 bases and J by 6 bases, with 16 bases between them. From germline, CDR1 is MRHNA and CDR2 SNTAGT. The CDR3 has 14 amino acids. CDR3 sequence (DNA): TGTGCCAGCAGCGCACAAACAGGAGGTGATACGCAGTATTTT. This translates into CASSAQTGGDTQYF.

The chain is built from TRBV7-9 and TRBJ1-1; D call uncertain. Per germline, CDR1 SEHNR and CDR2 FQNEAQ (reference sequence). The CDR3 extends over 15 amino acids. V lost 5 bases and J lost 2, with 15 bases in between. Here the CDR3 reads CASSPSRNFNTEAFF. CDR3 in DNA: TGTGCCAGCAGCCCGTCCAGGAACTTTAACACTGAAGCTTTCTTT.

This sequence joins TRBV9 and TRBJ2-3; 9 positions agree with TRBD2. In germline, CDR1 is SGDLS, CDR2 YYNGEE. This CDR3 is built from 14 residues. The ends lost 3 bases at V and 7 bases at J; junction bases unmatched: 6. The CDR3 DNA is TGTGCCAGCAGCGCGGAGCGGGAGGTAAATACGCAGTATTTT. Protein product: CASSAEREVNTQYF.

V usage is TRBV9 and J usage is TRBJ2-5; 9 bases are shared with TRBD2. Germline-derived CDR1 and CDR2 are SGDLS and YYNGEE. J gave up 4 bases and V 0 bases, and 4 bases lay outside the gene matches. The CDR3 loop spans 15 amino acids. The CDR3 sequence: CASSVVGGRGETQYF. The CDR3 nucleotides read TGTGCCAGCAGCGTAGTCGGCGGGAGGGGAGAGACCCAGTACTTC.

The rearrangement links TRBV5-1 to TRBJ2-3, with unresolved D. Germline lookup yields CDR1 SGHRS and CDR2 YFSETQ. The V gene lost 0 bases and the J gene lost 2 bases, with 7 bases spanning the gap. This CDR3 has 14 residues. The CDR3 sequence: CASSLGRYTDTQYF. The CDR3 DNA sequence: TGCGCCAGCAGCTTGGGTAGATACACAGATACGCAGTATTTT.

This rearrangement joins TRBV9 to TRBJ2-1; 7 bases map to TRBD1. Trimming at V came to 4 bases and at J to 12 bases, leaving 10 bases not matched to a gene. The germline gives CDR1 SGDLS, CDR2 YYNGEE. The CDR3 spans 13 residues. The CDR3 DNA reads TGTGCCAGCAGCTCCGCGCAGGGGGATGGGCAGTTCTTC. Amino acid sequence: CASSSAQGDGQFF.

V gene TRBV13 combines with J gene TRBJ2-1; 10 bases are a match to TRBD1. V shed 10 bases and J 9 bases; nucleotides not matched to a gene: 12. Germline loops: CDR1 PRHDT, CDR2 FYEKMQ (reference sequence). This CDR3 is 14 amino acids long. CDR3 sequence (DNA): TGTGCCAAAAACCGGGACAGGGGTAGTTTTGAGCAGTTCTTC. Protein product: CAKNRDRGSFEQFF.

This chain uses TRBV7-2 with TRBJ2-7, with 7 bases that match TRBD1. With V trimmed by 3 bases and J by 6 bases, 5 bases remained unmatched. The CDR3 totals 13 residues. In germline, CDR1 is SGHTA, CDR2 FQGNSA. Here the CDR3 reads CASSFDRASEQYF. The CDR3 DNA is TGTGCCAGCAGCTTCGACAGGGCAAGCGAGCAGTACTTC. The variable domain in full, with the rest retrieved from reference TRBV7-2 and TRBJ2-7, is GAGVSQSPSNKVTEKGKDVELRCDPISGHTALYWYRQSLGQGLEFLIYFQGNSAPDKSGLPSDRFSAERTGGSVSTLTIQRTQQEDSAVYLCASSFDRASEQYFGPGTRLTVT.

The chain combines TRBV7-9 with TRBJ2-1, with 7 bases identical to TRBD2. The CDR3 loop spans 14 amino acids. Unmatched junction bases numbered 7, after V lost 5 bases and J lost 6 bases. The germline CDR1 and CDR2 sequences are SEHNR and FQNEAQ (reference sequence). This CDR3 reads CASSLRLASNEQFF. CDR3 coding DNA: TGTGCCAGCAGCCTTAGACTAGCTTCCAATGAGCAGTTCTTC.

Here the CDR3 reads CASSVGGGVGAEAFF. The CDR3 coding sequence is TGTGCCAGCAGCGTAGGTGGGGGGGTAGGGGCTGAAGCTTTCTTT. The chain is built from TRBV9 and TRBJ1-1; TRBD1 might be the D (5 bases). V lost 0 bases to trimming and J lost 6 bases, with 15 bases between them. CDR1 is SGDLS, CDR2 YYNGEE, per germline. The CDR3 extends over 15 amino acids.

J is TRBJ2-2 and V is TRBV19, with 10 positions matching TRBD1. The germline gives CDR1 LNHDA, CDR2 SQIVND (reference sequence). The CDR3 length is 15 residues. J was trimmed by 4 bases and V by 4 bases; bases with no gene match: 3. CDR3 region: CASSTGTGVTGELFF. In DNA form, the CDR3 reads TGTGCCAGTAGTACCGGGACAGGGGTCACCGGGGAGCTGTTTTTT.

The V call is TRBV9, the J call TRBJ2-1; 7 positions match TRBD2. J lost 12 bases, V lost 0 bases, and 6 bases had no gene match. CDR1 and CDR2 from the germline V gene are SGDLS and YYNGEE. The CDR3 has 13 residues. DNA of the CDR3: TGTGCCAGCAGCGTAGAATGGGGCGGGGGGCAGTTCTTC. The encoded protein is CASSVEWGGGQFF. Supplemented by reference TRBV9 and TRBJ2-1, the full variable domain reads DSGVTQTPKHLITATGQRVTLRCSPRSGDLSVYWYQQSLDQGLQFLIQYYNGEERAKGNILERFSAQQFPDLHSELNLSSLELGDSALYFCASSVEWGGGQFFGPGTRLTVL.

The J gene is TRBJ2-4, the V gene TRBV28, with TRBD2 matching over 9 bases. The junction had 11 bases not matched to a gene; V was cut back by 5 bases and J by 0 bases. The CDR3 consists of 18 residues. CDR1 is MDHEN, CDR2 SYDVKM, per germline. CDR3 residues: CASSKGAGGVLAKNIQYF. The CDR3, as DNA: TGTGCCAGCAGTAAGGGGGCGGGAGGGGTACTAGCCAAAAACATTCAGTACTTC.

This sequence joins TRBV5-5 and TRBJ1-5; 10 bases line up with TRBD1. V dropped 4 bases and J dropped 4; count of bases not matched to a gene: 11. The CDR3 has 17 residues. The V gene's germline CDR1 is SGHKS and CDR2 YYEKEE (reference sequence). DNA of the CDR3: TGTGCCAGCAGCCTGATCGCCGGGACAGGGGCGAATCAGCCCCAGCATTTT. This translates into CASSLIAGTGANQPQHF.

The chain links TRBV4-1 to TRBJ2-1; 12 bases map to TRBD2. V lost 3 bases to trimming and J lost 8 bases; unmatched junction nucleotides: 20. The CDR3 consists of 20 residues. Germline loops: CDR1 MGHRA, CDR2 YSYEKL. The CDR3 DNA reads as TGCGCCAGCAGCCAGCCCCCTCTCGGGCGGACTAGCGGGATTACGGATGAGCAGTTCTTC. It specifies CASSQPPLGRTSGITDEQFF.

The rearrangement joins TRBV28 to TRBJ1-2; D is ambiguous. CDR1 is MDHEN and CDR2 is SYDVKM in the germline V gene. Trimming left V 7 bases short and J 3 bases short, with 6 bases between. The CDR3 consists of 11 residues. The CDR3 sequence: CASNKDYGYTF. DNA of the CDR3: TGTGCCAGCAATAAGGACTATGGCTACACCTTC.

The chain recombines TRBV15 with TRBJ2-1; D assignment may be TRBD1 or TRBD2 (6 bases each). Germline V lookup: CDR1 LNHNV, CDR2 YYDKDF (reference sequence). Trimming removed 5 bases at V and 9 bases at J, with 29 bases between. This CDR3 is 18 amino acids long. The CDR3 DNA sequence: TGTGCCACCAGCGGGGGGCGTGGAACAAACCGAAAGGGGGGTGAGCAGTTCTTC. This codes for CATSGGRGTNRKGGEQFF.

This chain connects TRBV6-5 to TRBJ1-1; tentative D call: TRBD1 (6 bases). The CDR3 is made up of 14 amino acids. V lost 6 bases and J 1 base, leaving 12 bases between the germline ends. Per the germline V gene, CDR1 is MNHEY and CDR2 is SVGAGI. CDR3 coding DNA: TGTGCCAGCAGGGAACGGACAGCGAACACTGAAGCTTTCTTT. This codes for CASRERTANTEAFF.